This T cell receptor beta chain was observed in a study of cytotoxic CD8 clonotypes in ibrutinib-treated CLL. Repertoires were generated with immunoSEQ multiplex PCR, while TCRdb's copy carries only in-frame clones and drops some. The sample lists approximately 70,000 clones; around 82% were seen once. Germline V CDR1 and CDR2: GTSNPN, SVGIG (reference sequence). Trimming took off 3 bases at V and 4 bases at J, with 16 bases between the two ends. This CDR3 spans 14 amino acids. The sample consisted of PBMCs, taken at disease progression, from a patient treated with ibrutinib. The J gene is TRBJ2-7, the V gene TRBV30; perhaps TRBD2 as D (6 bases). The TCR was taken from a human donor with chronic lymphocytic leukemia. In DNA, the CDR3 is TGTGCCTGGAGGTCAAGATCCGGAGGGTACGAGCAGTACTTC. Translated: CAWRSRSGGYEQYF.